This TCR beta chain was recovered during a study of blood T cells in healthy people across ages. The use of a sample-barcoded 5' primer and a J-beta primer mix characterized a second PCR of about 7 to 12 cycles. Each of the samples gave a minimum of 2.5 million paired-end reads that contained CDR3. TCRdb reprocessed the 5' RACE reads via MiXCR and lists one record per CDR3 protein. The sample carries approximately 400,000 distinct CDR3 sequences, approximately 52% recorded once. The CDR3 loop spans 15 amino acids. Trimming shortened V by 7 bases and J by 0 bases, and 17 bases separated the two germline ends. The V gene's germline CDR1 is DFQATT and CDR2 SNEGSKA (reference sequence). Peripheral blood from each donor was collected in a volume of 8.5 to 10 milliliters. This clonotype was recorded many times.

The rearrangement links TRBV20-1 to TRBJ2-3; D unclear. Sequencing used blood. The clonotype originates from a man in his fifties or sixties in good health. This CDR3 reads CSVSGTLRSTDTQYF. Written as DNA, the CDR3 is TGCAGTGTGTCCGGCACGCTGAGAAGCACAGATACGCAGTATTTT.